The 25 T cell receptor beta chains below come from one sample, sequenced in a study of identifying expanded T cells in peripheral blood. Profiled with immunoSEQ multiplex PCR; TCRdb holds only in-frame clones, not every one. This sample has 45,000 to 60,000 clones, with roughly four fifths found just once. Sequencing was performed on blood. These receptors were obtained from a person aged 18 to 75 in good health.

The chain carries TRBV6-1 and TRBJ1-4; the D gene is possibly TRBD1 (6 bases). The CDR3 sequence is 15 residues long. Germline lookup yields CDR1 MNHNS and CDR2 SASEGT. With 1 base removed from V and 7 bases from J, the gap between germline ends came to 13 bases. The chain's CDR3 is CASSEDQGSSEKLFF. Written as DNA, the CDR3 is TGTGCCAGCAGTGAAGATCAGGGGAGTTCTGAAAAACTGTTTTTT.

The genes are TRBV11-3 and TRBJ2-7; 8 positions agree with TRBD2. CDR1 and CDR2 from the germline V gene are SGHNT and YENEEA. This CDR3 has 16 amino acids. With 5 bases clipped from V and 0 bases from J, the junction kept 9 bases outside the gene matches. As DNA, the CDR3 is TGTGCCAGCAGCGATAGCGGGACGACGATCTCCTACGAGCAGTACTTC. Translating it yields CASSDSGTTISYEQYF.

The chain uses TRBV11-2 and TRBJ2-3; 11 bases map to TRBD1. The CDR3 covers 14 residues. With 6 bases clipped from V and 5 bases from J, the junction kept 4 bases outside the gene matches. Germline CDR1 and CDR2: SGHAT and FQNNGV. CDR3 nucleotides: TGTGCCAGCAGTATGGGGACAGGGGGAGATACGCAGTATTTT. Protein: CASSMGTGGDTQYF.

The chain carries TRBV29-1 and TRBJ2-1; no definite D call. Trimming took 4 bases from V and 9 from J, leaving 7 bases between them. The CDR3 runs to 10 residues. Looked up from germline, CDR1 is SQVTM and CDR2 is ANQGSEA. CDR3 DNA: TGCAGCGTTGGAGAAAGTGAGCAGTTCTTC. Its translation is CSVGESEQFF.

This chain uses TRBV5-1 with TRBJ2-5, with D possibly being TRBD1 (6 bases). CDR3 length equals 12 residues. V dropped 4 bases and J dropped 5 bases, with 9 bases sitting between them. In germline, CDR1 is SGHRS, CDR2 YFSETQ. CDR3 nucleotide sequence: TGCGCCAGCAGCGCAGGGGAGGAGACCCAGTACTTC. Protein: CASSAGEETQYF. Together with reference TRBV5-1 and TRBJ2-5, the CDR3 gives the full variable domain: KAGVTQTPRYLIKTRGQQVTLSCSPISGHRSVSWYQQTPGQGLQFLFEYFSETQRNKGNFPGRFSGRQFSNSRSEMNVSTLELGDSALYLCASSAGEETQYFGPGTRLLVL.

The chain is built from TRBV14 and TRBJ2-3, with 8 bases that match TRBD1. Germline assignment: CDR1 SGHDN and CDR2 FVKESK. The CDR3 covers 13 residues. V lost 4 bases, J lost 6 bases, and 3 bases stayed unmatched. The CDR3 DNA sequence: TGTGCCAGCAGCCCCAGGGGGCGCGATACGCAGTATTTT. The encoded protein is CASSPRGRDTQYF.

A single count supports this clone. The V and J genes are TRBV11-2 and TRBJ1-2, with TRBD1 matching 10 bases. V dropped 2 bases and J dropped 8; count of bases not matched to a gene: 5. Germline V gene sequence: CDR1 SGHAT, CDR2 FQNNGV. CDR3 length: 14 residues. The CDR3: CASSLLGTGAGYTF. For the CDR3, the DNA is TGTGCCAGCAGCTTATTAGGGACAGGGGCGGGCTACACCTTC.

The genes are TRBV4-1 and TRBJ2-7; 8 bases are shared with TRBD1. Germline V lookup: CDR1 MGHRA, CDR2 YSYEKL. The V and J ends lost 2 bases and 4 bases, in that order; junction bases with no gene match: 7. The CDR3 totals 15 residues. This chain's CDR3 is CASSQFQGATYEQYV. The CDR3 coding sequence is TGCGCCAGCAGCCAATTTCAGGGGGCGACATACGAGCAGTACGTC.

The chain links TRBV30 to TRBJ1-5; maybe TRBD1 (5 bases). From germline, CDR1 is GTSNPN and CDR2 SVGIG (reference sequence). The length of the CDR3 is 15 residues. With 2 bases removed from V and 2 bases from J, the gap between germline ends came to 13 bases. The CDR3 spells CAWSKRVGGNQPQHF. The CDR3 DNA is TGTGCCTGGAGTAAACGGGTAGGGGGCAATCAGCCCCAGCATTTT.

The chain uses TRBV19 and TRBJ1-4; TRBD1 agrees at 9 bases. This CDR3 is built from 17 residues. J lost 5 bases, V lost 5 bases, and 12 bases had no gene match. Germline V gene lookup returns CDR1 LNHDA and CDR2 SQIVND (reference sequence). The CDR3 bases are TGTGCCAGTAGTCCTCGCCTGGGACAGGGCGTAAATGAAAAACTGTTTTTT. This encodes CASSPRLGQGVNEKLFF.

The chain couples TRBV2 to TRBJ2-2; 9 bases are shared with TRBD1. The CDR3 runs 16 residues. V dropped 4 bases and J dropped 6; count of bases not matched to a gene: 9. Germline loops: CDR1 SNHLY, CDR2 FYNNEI. CDR3 sequence (DNA): TGTGCCAGCAGTGTCCCGGGACAGGGTTCCCCCGGGGAGCTGTTTTTT. This translates into CASSVPGQGSPGELFF.

The CDR3 nucleotides read TGCGCCAGCAGCCCCGGACAGGGAGTTATCTATGGCTACACCTTC. Encoded protein: CASSPGQGVIYGYTF. The chain uses TRBV5-1 and TRBJ1-2, with 8 nucleotides matching TRBD1. Germline CDR1 SGHRS, CDR2 YFSETQ. V gave up 4 bases and J gave up 4 bases; unmatched junction bases: 9. CDR3 length: 15 residues.

This clone came up once. The chain combines TRBV5-6 with TRBJ2-6; tentatively, D is TRBD1 (5 bases). Germline V gene sequence: CDR1 SGHDT, CDR2 YYEEEE. The CDR3 contains 15 residues. V was trimmed by 4 bases and J by 2 bases, leaving 10 bases between them. The CDR3 is CASSSRVAGANVLTF. The CDR3 DNA reads as TGTGCCAGCAGCAGCAGGGTTGCTGGGGCCAACGTCCTGACTTTC.

V and J are TRBV11-3 and TRBJ2-7; TRBD2 aligns across 7 bases. The V gene end was trimmed by 5 bases and the J gene end by 4 bases; junction bases not matched to a gene: 14. CDR1 SGHNT and CDR2 YENEEA come from the germline V gene. CDR3 length: 16 residues. The DNA for the CDR3 is TGTGCCAGCAGCCTGGGGGTAGGGACTACTAAATACGAGCAGTACTTC. Its protein product is CASSLGVGTTKYEQYF.

This chain links TRBV2 with TRBJ1-2, with 10 nucleotides matching TRBD1. The V segment lost 4 bases and the J segment 4 bases; nucleotides outside the gene matches: 6. The CDR3 extends over 15 amino acids. Germline loops: CDR1 SNHLY, CDR2 FYNNEI. Here the CDR3 reads CASSGAGTGVYGYTF. As DNA, the CDR3 is TGTGCCAGCAGTGGCGCCGGGACAGGGGTCTATGGCTACACCTTC. The whole variable domain, filled in from reference TRBV2 and TRBJ1-2, reads EPEVTQTPSHQVTQMGQEVILRCVPISNHLYFYWYRQILGQKVEFLVSFYNNEISEKSEIFDDQFSVERPDGSNFTLKIRSTKLEDSAMYFCASSGAGTGVYGYTFGSGTRLTVV.

About this clone: With a much larger clone just one base away, this may be a read error. This chain connects TRBV7-9 to TRBJ1-1; D remains unclear. This CDR3 comprises 13 residues. The germline V gene encodes CDR1 SEHNR and CDR2 FQNEAQ (reference sequence). The CDR3 DNA reads TGCGCCAGCAGCCCAAACAGAAACACTGAAGCTTTCTTT. Translation gives CASSPNRNTEAFF.

This clone is medium-sized (0.01 to 0.1%) in the sample. The V gene is TRBV7-2, the J gene TRBJ1-5, with D unclear. The ends were cut back, 6 bases at V and 2 bases at J, with 8 bases in the middle. This CDR3 region has 13 residues. Per the germline V gene, CDR1 is SGHTA and CDR2 is FQGNSA. The CDR3 is CASRDTGNQPQHF. CDR3 DNA sequence: TGTGCCAGCAGAGACACGGGCAATCAGCCCCAGCATTTT.

The rearrangement uses TRBV21-1 and TRBJ2-3; the D segment call TRBD2 is taken from the table without a DNA check. TRBV21-1 is marked as a pseudogene. CDR3 length: 16 amino acids. The CDR3: CASSKEGRGITDTQYF. The CDR3 nucleotides are TGTGCCAGCAGCAAAGAAGGTCGGGGGATCACAGATACGCAGTATTTT.

The chain employs TRBV7-2 and TRBJ2-1, with 7 bases fitting TRBD1. The CDR3 covers 15 residues. The germline V gene has CDR1 SGHTA and CDR2 FQGNSA. V was clipped by 5 bases and J by 3 bases; unmatched bases: 7. The CDR3: CASSPGQTGYNEQFF. The CDR3 coding sequence is TGTGCCAGCAGCCCGGGACAGACGGGCTACAATGAGCAGTTCTTC.

This chain uses TRBV6-4 with TRBJ1-4, with D perhaps matching TRBD1 (6 bases). The germline V gene has CDR1 MRHNA and CDR2 SNTAGT. This CDR3 is built from 20 residues. Trimming shortened V by 4 bases and J by 0 bases, and 24 bases separated the two germline ends. In DNA, the CDR3 is TGTGCCAGCAGTGTCGACGGACAGTTCAAAAACTCTGCAACTAATGAAAAACTGTTTTTT. The encoded protein is CASSVDGQFKNSATNEKLFF.

V is TRBV29-1 and J is TRBJ2-5; 12 bases map to TRBD1. The germline gives CDR1 SQVTM, CDR2 ANQGSEA. This CDR3 has 13 residues. Trimming took 6 bases from V and 5 from J; bases not matched to a gene: 4. This CDR3 reads CSVGQGARETQYF. DNA of the CDR3: TGCAGCGTGGGACAGGGGGCGAGGGAGACCCAGTACTTC.

J is TRBJ1-5 and V is TRBV6-7, with TRBD1 as a possible D gene (5 bases). TRBV6-7 carries the ORF label, with uncertain function. Trimming removed 5 bases at V and 7 bases at J, with 30 bases between. This CDR3 has 19 amino acids. The CDR3 loop reads CASSQIGVLLGANGQPQHF. The DNA for the CDR3 is TGTGCCAGCAGTCAAATCGGAGTGTTGCTCGGGGCAAATGGACAGCCCCAGCATTTT.

The chain joins TRBV4-2 to TRBJ1-2; 9 bases fit TRBD1. The CDR3 length is 15 residues. V was pared by 3 bases and J by 5 bases, with 7 bases of the junction left unmatched. Germline V gene data show CDR1 as LGHNA and CDR2 as YNFKEQ. The CDR3 DNA sequence: TGTGCCAGCAGCCAGGACACAGGGGGCAGGTATGGCTACACCTTC. The encoded protein is CASSQDTGGRYGYTF.

This chain links TRBV5-1 with TRBJ2-5; TRBD1 agrees at 8 bases. The CDR3 consists of 14 residues. The germline V gene encodes CDR1 SGHRS and CDR2 YFSETQ. The V gene end was trimmed by 3 bases and the J gene end by 3 bases; junction bases not matched to a gene: 4. This CDR3 reads CASSWTGMKETQYF. The CDR3 DNA reads as TGCGCCAGCAGCTGGACAGGGATGAAAGAGACCCAGTACTTC.

This clone has a handful of counts. The V and J genes are TRBV4-1 and TRBJ2-5; the D is unclear. The V and J ends lost 3 bases and 5 bases respectively, with 16 bases between them. Germline CDR1 and CDR2: MGHRA and YSYEKL. CDR3 size: 15 residues. The CDR3 nucleotides are TGCGCCAGCAGCCATTCGTCCGGGTTTGGTGAGACCCAGTACTTC. Its translation: CASSHSSGFGETQYF.